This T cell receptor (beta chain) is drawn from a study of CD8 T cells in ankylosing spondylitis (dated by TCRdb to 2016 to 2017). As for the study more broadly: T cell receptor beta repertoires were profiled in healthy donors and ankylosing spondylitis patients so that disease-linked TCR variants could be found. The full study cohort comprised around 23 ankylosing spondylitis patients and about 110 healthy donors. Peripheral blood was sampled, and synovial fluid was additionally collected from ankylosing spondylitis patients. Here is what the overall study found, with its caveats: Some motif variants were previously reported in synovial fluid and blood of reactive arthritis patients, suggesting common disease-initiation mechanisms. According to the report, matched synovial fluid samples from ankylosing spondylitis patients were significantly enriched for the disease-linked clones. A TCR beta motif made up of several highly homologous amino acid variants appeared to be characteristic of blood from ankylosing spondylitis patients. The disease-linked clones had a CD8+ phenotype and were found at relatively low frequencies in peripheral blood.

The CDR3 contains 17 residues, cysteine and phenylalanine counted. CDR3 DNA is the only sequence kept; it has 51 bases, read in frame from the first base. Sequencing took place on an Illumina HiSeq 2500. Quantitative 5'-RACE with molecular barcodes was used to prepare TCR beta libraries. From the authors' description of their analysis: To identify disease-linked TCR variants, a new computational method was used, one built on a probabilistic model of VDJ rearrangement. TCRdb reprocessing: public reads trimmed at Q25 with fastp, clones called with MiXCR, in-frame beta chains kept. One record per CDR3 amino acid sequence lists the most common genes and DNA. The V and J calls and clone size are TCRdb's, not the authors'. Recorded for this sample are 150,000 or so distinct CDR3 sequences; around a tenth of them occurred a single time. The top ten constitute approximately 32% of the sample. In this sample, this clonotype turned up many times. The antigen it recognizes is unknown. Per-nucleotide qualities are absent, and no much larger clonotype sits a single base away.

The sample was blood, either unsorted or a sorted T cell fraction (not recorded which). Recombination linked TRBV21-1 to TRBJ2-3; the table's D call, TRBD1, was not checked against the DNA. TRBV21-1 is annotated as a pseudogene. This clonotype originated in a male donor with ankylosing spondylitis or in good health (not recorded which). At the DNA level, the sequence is TGTGCCAGCAGCAAAGTGTCCGGGGGGCGCGTTTCAGATACGCAGTATTTT. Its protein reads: CASSKVSGGRVSDTQYF.